This T cell receptor beta chain was sequenced during a study of Ad26.COV2.S vaccination and SARS-CoV-2 variants. Study at large: Each vaccinee took Ad26.COV2.S intramuscularly, once or twice 56 days apart.

In germline, CDR1 is SGHNT, CDR2 YYREEE (reference sequence). CDR3 length: 15 residues. The ends lost 6 bases at V and 8 bases at J; junction bases unmatched: 12. As concerns this clone: What it binds is unknown.

As for treatment: about 20 received Ad26.COV2.S at low or high dose, single or two shots; about 5 received placebo; per-sample allocation not given. On day 63 after the first injection, vaccine and placebo recipients gave samples. Based in Boston, the donor was an adult of 18-55 years. Study-wide results and caveats: Marked by substantial breadth, spike-specific CD8+ and CD4+ T cell responses were reportedly seen after vaccination.

The table came from immunoSEQ multiplex PCR; TCRdb's copy has only in-frame clones and leaves some out. The sample has 350,000 to 450,000 clones; roughly 91% are singletons. This rearrangement joins TRBV5-4 to TRBJ2-1, with TRBD1 identical over 9 bases. The sequence was obtained from a person between 18 and 59 years old who received the Ad26.COV2.S COVID-19 vaccine or a placebo. The sample here was peripheral blood, taken in a trial of Ad26.COV2.S vaccine versus placebo. The CDR3 bases are TGTGCCAGCACCCCCCCGGGACAGGGTCTTTATGAGCAGTTCTTC. Its translation is CASTPPGQGLYEQFF.